Listed here are 2 T cell receptor beta chains from one sample, sequenced in a study of blood T cell repertoires in COVID-19. The table came from immunoSEQ multiplex PCR; TCRdb's copy has only in-frame clones and leaves some out. The sample gives under 250,000 clones, around four fifths of which show up once; more than 25% is in the top ten. The specimen sequenced was peripheral blood. These TCRs come from a man aged 35 to 55 with acute or convalescent COVID-19.

V is TRBV2 and J is TRBJ2-1; TRBD2 matches 9 bases. Germline CDR1 reads SNHLY; CDR2 reads FYNNEI. Trimming at V came to 11 bases and at J to 1 base, leaving 21 bases not matched to a gene. The CDR3 contains 19 residues. CDR3 DNA sequence: TGTGCCTCGCGGGTGGGCAGTCTAGCGGGGCGTAGGTCCTACAATGAGCAGTTCTTC. Its translation is CASRVGSLAGRRSYNEQFF. The variable domain in full, with the rest retrieved from reference TRBV2 and TRBJ2-1, is EPEVTQTPSHQVTQMGQEVILRCVPISNHLYFYWYRQILGQKVEFLVSFYNNEISEKSEIFDDQFSVERPDGSNFTLKIRSTKLEDSAMYFCASRVGSLAGRRSYNEQFFGPGTRLTVL.

The chain carries TRBV7-3 and TRBJ2-1; D perhaps matches TRBD1 (5 bases). Between the trimmed V and J ends, which lost 0 bases and 4 bases, there was a span of 16 bases. Germline loops: CDR1 SGHTA, CDR2 FQGTGA. This CDR3 is 17 amino acids long. Here the CDR3 reads CASSLTPRDAGYNEQFF. CDR3 DNA: TGTGCCAGCAGCTTAACTCCTAGGGATGCAGGGTACAATGAGCAGTTCTTC. Full variable domain (rest looked up from reference TRBV7-3 and TRBJ2-1): GAGVSQTPSNKVTEKGKYVELRCDPISGHTALYWYRQSLGQGPEFLIYFQGTGAADDSGLPNDRFFAVRPEGSVSTLKIQRTERGDSAVYLCASSLTPRDAGYNEQFFGPGTRLTVL.